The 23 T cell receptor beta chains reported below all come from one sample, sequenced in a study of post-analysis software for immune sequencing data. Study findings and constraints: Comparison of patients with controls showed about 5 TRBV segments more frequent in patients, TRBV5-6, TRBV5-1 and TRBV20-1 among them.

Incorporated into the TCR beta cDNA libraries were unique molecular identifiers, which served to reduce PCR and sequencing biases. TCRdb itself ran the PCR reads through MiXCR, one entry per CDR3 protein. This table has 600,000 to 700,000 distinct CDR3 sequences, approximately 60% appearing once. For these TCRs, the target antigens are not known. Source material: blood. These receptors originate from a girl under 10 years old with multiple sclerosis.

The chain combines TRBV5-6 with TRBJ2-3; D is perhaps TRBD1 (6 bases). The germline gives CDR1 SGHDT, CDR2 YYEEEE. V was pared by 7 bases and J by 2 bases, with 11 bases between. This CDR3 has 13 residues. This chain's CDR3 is CASADRPTDTQYF. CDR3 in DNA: TGTGCCAGCGCGGACAGACCCACAGATACGCAGTATTTT.

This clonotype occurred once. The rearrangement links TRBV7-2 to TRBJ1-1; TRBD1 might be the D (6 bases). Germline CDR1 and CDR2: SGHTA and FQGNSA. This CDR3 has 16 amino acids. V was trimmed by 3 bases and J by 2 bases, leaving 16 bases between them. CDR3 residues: CASSFRGGLENTEAFF. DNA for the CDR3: TGTGCCAGCAGCTTCAGGGGAGGGTTGGAAAACACTGAAGCTTTCTTT.

CDR3 DNA: TGTGCCAGCAGTGAAGGCGGGGCGTGGGACGAGCAGTACTTC. Its protein is CASSEGGAWDEQYF. V and J are TRBV2 and TRBJ2-7; TRBD2 is a possible D gene (6 bases). With 1 base removed from V and 5 bases from J, the gap between germline ends came to 12 bases. The CDR3 runs 14 residues. Germline CDR1 is SNHLY and CDR2 is FYNNEI.

In nucleotides, the CDR3 is TGTGCCAGCAGTAAGGGAGTACCCTACAATGAGCAGTTCTTC. Protein: CASSKGVPYNEQFF. The gene calls are TRBV6-5 and TRBJ2-1, with a possible D match to TRBD2 (5 bases). CDR1 is MNHEY, CDR2 SVGAGI, per germline. Between the trimmed V and J ends, which lost 5 bases and 2 bases, there was a span of 10 bases. This CDR3 has 14 residues.

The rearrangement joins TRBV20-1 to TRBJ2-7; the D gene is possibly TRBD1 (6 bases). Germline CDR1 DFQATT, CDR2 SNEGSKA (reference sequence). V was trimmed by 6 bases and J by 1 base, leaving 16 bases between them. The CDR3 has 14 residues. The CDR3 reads CSARGWVRSYEQYF. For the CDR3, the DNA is TGCAGTGCGAGGGGGTGGGTCCGTTCCTACGAGCAGTACTTC.

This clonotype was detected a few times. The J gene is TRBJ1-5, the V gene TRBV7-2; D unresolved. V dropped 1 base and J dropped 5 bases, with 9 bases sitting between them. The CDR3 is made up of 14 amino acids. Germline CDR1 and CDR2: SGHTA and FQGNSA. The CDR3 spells CASSLGAPYQPQHF. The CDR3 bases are TGTGCCAGCAGCTTAGGGGCCCCCTATCAGCCCCAGCATTTT.

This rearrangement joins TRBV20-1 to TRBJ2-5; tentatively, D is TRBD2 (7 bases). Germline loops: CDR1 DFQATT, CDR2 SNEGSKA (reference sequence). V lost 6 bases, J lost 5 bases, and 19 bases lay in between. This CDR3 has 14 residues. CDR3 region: CSAAPRGAWETQYF. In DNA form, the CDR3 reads TGCAGTGCCGCACCCCGGGGGGCTTGGGAGACCCAGTACTTC.

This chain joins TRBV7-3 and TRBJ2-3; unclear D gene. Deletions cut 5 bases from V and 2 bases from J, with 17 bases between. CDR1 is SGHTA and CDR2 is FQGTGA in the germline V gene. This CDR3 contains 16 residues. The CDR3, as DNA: TGTGCCAGCAGCCCCGAGCGTCTCGTATCCACAGATACGCAGTATTTT. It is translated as CASSPERLVSTDTQYF.

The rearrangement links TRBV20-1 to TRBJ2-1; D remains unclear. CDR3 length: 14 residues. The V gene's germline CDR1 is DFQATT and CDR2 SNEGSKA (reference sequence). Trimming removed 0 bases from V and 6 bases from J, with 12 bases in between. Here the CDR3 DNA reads TGCAGTGCTAGAGATCATGGGTCCACCAATGAGCAGTTCTTC. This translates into CSARDHGSTNEQFF.

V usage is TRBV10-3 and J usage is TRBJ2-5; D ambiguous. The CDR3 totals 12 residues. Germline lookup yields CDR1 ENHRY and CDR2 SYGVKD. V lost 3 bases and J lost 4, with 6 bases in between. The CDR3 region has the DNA TGTGCCATCAGTGATACCCTAGAGACCCAGTACTTC. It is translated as CAISDTLETQYF.

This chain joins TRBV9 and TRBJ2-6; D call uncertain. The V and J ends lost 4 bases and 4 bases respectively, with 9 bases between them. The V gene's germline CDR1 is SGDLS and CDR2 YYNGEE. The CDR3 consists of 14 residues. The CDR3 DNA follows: TGTGCCAGCAGCCTAGAGGTAGGGGCCAACGTCCTGACTTTC. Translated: CASSLEVGANVLTF.

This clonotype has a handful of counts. The CDR3 here is CSALGQGGLAGSTDTQYF. CDR3 DNA sequence: TGCAGTGCTTTGGGACAGGGGGGACTAGCGGGCAGCACAGATACGCAGTATTTT. The rearrangement uses TRBV20-1 and TRBJ2-3; tentative D call: TRBD2 (12 bases). The CDR3 contains 18 residues. V shed 5 bases and J shed 0 bases, with 24 bases lying between them. The V gene's germline CDR1 is DFQATT and CDR2 SNEGSKA (reference sequence).

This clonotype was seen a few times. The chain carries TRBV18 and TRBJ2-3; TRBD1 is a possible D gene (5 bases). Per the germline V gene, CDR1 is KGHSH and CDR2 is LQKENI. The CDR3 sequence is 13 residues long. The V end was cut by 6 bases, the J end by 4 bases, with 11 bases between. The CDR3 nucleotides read TGTGCCAGCTCCCTCGACAGTCCAGATACGCAGTATTTT. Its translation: CASSLDSPDTQYF.

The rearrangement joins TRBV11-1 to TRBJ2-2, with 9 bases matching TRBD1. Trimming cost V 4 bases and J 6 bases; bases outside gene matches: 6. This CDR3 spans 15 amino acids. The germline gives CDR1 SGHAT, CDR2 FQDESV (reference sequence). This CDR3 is CASSYGQGTAGELFF. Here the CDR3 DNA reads TGTGCCAGCAGCTATGGACAGGGGACGGCCGGGGAGCTGTTTTTT.

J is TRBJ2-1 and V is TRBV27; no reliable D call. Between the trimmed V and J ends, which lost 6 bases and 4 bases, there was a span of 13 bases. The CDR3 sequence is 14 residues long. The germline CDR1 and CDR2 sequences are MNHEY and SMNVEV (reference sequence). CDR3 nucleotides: TGTGCCAGCAGCGGCCTTGGAGAGTACAATGAGCAGTTCTTC. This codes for CASSGLGEYNEQFF.

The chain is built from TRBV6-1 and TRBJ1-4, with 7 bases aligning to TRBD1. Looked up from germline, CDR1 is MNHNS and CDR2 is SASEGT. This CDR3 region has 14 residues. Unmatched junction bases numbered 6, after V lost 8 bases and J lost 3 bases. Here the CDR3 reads CASSRDSSNEKLFF. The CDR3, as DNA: TGTGCCAGCTCCCGGGACAGCTCTAATGAAAAACTGTTTTTT.

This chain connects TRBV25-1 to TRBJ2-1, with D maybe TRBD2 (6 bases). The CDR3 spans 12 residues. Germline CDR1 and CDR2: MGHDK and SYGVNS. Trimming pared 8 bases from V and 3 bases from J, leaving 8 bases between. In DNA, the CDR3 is TGTGCCAGCTTCGGGGGCTACAATGAGCAGTTCTTC. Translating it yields CASFGGYNEQFF.

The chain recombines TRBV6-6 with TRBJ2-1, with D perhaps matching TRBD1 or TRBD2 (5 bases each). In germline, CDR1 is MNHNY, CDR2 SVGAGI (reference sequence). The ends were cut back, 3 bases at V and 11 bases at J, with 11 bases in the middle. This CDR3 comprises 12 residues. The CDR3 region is CASSYEGRKQFF. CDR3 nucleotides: TGTGCCAGCAGTTATGAGGGGAGAAAGCAGTTCTTC.

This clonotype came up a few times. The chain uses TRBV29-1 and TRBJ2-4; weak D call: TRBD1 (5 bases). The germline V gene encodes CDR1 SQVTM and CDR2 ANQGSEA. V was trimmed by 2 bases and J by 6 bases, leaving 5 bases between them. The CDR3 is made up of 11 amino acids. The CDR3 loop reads CSVEQGNIQYF. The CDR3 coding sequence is TGCAGCGTTGAACAGGGAAACATTCAGTACTTC.

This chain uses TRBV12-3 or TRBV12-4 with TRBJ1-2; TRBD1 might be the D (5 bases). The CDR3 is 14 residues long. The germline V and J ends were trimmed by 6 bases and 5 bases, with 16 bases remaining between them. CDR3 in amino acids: CASSRGLLAYGYTF. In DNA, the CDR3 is TGTGCCAGCAGCCGGGGACTGCTGGCTTATGGCTACACCTTC.

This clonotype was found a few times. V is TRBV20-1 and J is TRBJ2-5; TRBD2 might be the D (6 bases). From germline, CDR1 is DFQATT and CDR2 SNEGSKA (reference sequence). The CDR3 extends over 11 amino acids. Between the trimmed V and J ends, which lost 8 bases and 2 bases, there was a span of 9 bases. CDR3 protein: CSLSGQETQYF. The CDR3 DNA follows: TGCAGTCTGAGCGGGCAAGAGACCCAGTACTTC.

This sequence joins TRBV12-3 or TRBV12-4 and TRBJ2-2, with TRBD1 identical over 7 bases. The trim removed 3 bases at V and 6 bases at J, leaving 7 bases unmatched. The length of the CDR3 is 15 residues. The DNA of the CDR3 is TGTGCCAGCAGTTTCAGGGGGATAGGTCCCGGGGAGCTGTTTTTT. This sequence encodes CASSFRGIGPGELFF.

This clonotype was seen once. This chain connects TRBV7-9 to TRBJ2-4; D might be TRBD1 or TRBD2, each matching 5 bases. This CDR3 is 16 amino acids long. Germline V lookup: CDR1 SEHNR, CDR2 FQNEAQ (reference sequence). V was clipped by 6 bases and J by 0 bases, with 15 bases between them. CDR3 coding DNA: TGTGCCAGCAGTTTAATGGGGGATCTAGCCAAAAACATTCAGTACTTC. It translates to CASSLMGDLAKNIQYF.